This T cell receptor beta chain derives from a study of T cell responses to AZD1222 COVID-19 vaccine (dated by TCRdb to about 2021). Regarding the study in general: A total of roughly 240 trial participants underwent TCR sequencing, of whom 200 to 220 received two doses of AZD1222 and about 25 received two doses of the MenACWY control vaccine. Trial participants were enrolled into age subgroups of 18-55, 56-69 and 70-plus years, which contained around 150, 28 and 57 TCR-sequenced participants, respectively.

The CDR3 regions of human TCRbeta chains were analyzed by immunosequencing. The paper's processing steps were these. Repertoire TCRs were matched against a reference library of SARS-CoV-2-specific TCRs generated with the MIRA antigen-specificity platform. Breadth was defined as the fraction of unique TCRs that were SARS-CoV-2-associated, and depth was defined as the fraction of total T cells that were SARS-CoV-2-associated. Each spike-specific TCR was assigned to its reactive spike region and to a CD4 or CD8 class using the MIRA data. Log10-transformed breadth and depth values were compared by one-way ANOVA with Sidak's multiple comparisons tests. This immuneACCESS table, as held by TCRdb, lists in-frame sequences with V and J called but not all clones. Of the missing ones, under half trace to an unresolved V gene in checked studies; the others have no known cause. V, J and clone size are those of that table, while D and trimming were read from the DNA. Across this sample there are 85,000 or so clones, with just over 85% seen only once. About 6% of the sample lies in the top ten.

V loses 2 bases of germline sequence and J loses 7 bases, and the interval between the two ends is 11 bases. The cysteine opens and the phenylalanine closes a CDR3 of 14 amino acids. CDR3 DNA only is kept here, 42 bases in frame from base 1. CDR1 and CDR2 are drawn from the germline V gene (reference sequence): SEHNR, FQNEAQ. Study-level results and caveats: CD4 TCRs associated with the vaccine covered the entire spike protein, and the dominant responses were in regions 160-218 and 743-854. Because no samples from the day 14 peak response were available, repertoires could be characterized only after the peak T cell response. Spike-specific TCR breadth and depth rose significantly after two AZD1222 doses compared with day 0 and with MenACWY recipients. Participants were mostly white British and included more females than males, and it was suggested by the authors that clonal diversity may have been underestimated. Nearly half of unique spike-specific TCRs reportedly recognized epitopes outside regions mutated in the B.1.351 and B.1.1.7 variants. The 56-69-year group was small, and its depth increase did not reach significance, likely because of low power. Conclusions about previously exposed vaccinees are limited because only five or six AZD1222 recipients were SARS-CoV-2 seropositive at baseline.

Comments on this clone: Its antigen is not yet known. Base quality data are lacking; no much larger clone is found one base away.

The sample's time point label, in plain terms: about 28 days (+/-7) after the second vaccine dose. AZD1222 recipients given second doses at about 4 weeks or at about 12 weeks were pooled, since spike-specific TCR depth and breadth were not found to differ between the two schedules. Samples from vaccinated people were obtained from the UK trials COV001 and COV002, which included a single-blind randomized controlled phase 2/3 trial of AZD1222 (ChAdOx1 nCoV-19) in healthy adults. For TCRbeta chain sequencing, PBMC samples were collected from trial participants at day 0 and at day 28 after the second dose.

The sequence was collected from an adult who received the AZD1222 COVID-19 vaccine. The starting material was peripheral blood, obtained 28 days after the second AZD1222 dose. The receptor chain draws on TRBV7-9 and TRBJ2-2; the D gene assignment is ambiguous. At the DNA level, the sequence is TGTGCCAGCAGCTTATCGCGTCCGGACGGGGAGCTGTTTTTT. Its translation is CASSLSRPDGELFF.